Below are 30 T cell receptor beta chains sequenced from a single sample in a study of blood T cell repertoires in COVID-19. Assay used: immunoSEQ multiplex PCR; TCRdb lists only in-frame clones, some missing. The sample has about 200,000 clones, around 88% seen once. The specimen was PBMCs or T cells enriched from blood (not recorded which). The source is a man aged 40-55 years with acute COVID-19.

The chain links TRBV11-3 to TRBJ2-5; 7 nucleotides align to TRBD2. V shed 0 bases, J shed 5 bases, and the junction held 3 bases outside the gene matches. The CDR3 runs 14 residues. Germline CDR1 SGHNT, CDR2 YENEEA. CDR3 DNA: TGTGCCAGCAGCTTAGATACTAGCGTGGAGACCCAGTACTTC. This sequence encodes CASSLDTSVETQYF.

This chain uses TRBV10-3 with TRBJ2-4, with D possibly being TRBD1 (7 bases). This CDR3 has 15 residues. V lost 4 bases to trimming and J lost 2 bases, with 12 bases between them. CDR1 and CDR2 from the germline V gene are ENHRY and SYGVKD. CDR3 in amino acids: CAISGEDRSKNIQYF. In DNA, the CDR3 is TGTGCCATCAGTGGGGAGGACAGGTCCAAAAACATTCAGTACTTC.

This clone was found a few times. V usage is TRBV2 and J usage is TRBJ1-1; D unresolved. The ends were cut back, 4 bases at V and 5 bases at J, with 14 bases in the middle. The CDR3 has 14 amino acids. Germline lookup yields CDR1 SNHLY and CDR2 FYNNEI. This chain's CDR3 is CASSVQAGVTEAFF. The CDR3, as DNA: TGTGCCAGCAGTGTTCAGGCCGGGGTGACTGAAGCTTTCTTT. Full variable domain (rest looked up from reference TRBV2 and TRBJ1-1): EPEVTQTPSHQVTQMGQEVILRCVPISNHLYFYWYRQILGQKVEFLVSFYNNEISEKSEIFDDQFSVERPDGSNFTLKIRSTKLEDSAMYFCASSVQAGVTEAFFGQGTRLTVV.

This CDR3 is CSASQVSGHTDTQYF. Written as DNA, the CDR3 is TGCAGTGCTAGTCAGGTTAGCGGGCACACAGATACGCAGTATTTT. V and J are TRBV20-1 and TRBJ2-3, with 7 bases aligning to TRBD2. V lost 3 bases and J lost 2; bases outside the gene matches: 8. Germline V gene lookup returns CDR1 DFQATT and CDR2 SNEGSKA (reference sequence). The CDR3 length is 15 residues.

The rearrangement links TRBV5-5 to TRBJ2-7; D is possibly TRBD1 (6 bases). V was pared by 7 bases and J by 0 bases, with 20 bases between. This CDR3 is 16 amino acids long. Per germline, CDR1 SGHKS and CDR2 YYEKEE (reference sequence). The CDR3 nucleotides read TGTGCCAGCGGGTACCCCGGGACAATTAGCTCCTACGAGCAGTACTTC. Its translation is CASGYPGTISSYEQYF.

The chain links TRBV2 to TRBJ2-3; 11 bases match TRBD2. J lost 4 bases, V lost 3 bases, and 3 bases had no gene match. The CDR3 length is 15 residues. Germline loops: CDR1 SNHLY, CDR2 FYNNEI. The chain's CDR3 is CASSEVAGGADTQYF. In DNA, the CDR3 is TGTGCCAGCAGTGAGGTAGCGGGAGGGGCAGATACGCAGTATTTT. Full variable domain (remainder filled in from reference TRBV2 and TRBJ2-3): EPEVTQTPSHQVTQMGQEVILRCVPISNHLYFYWYRQILGQKVEFLVSFYNNEISEKSEIFDDQFSVERPDGSNFTLKIRSTKLEDSAMYFCASSEVAGGADTQYFGPGTRLTVL.

The V gene is TRBV6-2 or TRBV6-3, the J gene TRBJ1-2; D not certain. This CDR3 is 13 amino acids long. V gave up 5 bases and J gave up 7 bases, with 14 bases separating them. Germline V gives CDR1 MNHEY, CDR2 SVGEGT. The CDR3 here is CASSERKVGGYTF. CDR3 in DNA: TGTGCCAGCAGTGAGAGGAAGGTCGGTGGCTACACCTTC.

The genes are TRBV14 and TRBJ2-1; 8 bases map to TRBD2. CDR3 size: 15 residues. With V trimmed by 6 bases and J by 7 bases, 11 bases remained unmatched. Germline values: CDR1 SGHDN, CDR2 FVKESK. CDR3: CASRQSGSSRNEQFF. Written as DNA, the CDR3 is TGTGCCAGCAGACAAAGCGGGAGTTCTCGGAATGAGCAGTTCTTC.

The chain couples TRBV5-1 to TRBJ1-4; no definite D call. V was pared by 9 bases and J by 8 bases, with 20 bases between. Per germline, CDR1 SGHRS and CDR2 YFSETQ. This CDR3 contains 14 residues. In DNA, the CDR3 is TGCGCCACTAGAGAAGGAGGGTTAAACGAAAAACTGTTTTTT. Amino acid sequence: CATREGGLNEKLFF.

The chain joins TRBV9 to TRBJ1-1, with D perhaps matching TRBD1 (5 bases). CDR3 length equals 13 residues. V was clipped by 0 bases and J by 8 bases, with 11 bases between them. Germline CDR1 SGDLS, CDR2 YYNGEE. CDR3 protein: CASSVAPGYEAFF. The DNA for the CDR3 is TGTGCCAGCAGCGTAGCGCCAGGGTACGAAGCTTTCTTT.

The count of this clone is one. The chain joins TRBV29-1 to TRBJ2-6, with D hard to call. The V end was cut by 5 bases, the J end by 0 bases, with 8 bases between. Germline CDR1 reads SQVTM; CDR2 reads ANQGSEA. CDR3 length: 14 residues. For the CDR3, the DNA is TGCAGCGTTCGAAGCTTCTCTGGGGCCAACGTCCTGACTTTC. Protein product: CSVRSFSGANVLTF. The full variable domain, its missing parts supplied by reference TRBV29-1 and TRBJ2-6, is SAVISQKPSRDICQRGTSLTIQCQVDSQVTMMFWYRQQPGQSLTLIATANQGSEATYESGFVIDKFPISRPNLTFSTLTVSNMSPEDSSIYLCSVRSFSGANVLTFGAGSRLTVL.

The V gene is TRBV5-6, the J gene TRBJ1-2; unclear D gene. The CDR3 spans 14 residues. Trimming left V 5 bases short and J 7 bases short, with 18 bases between. CDR1 is SGHDT and CDR2 is YYEEEE in the germline V gene. The CDR3 sequence: CASSVLGDRGGYTF. CDR3 sequence (DNA): TGTGCCAGCAGTGTCCTCGGGGATCGCGGTGGCTACACCTTC. Drawing the rest from reference TRBV5-6 and TRBJ1-2, the complete variable domain is DAGVTQSPTHLIKTRGQQVTLRCSPKSGHDTVSWYQQALGQGPQFIFQYYEEEERQRGNFPDRFSGHQFPNYSSELNVNALLLGDSALYLCASSVLGDRGGYTFGSGTRLTVV.

The genes are TRBV7-9 and TRBJ1-4; 10 nucleotides match TRBD1. The ends lost 6 bases at V and 8 bases at J; junction bases unmatched: 6. Germline values: CDR1 SEHNR, CDR2 FQNEAQ (reference sequence). This CDR3 spans 14 amino acids. The CDR3 nucleotides read TGTGCCAGCAGATCCCGGACAGGGGGGGAAAAACTGTTTTTT. Translated: CASRSRTGGEKLFF.

This clone is a singleton in its sample. The J gene is TRBJ2-3, the V gene TRBV18; 11 nucleotides line up with TRBD2. V shed 7 bases, J shed 2 bases, and the junction held 5 bases outside the gene matches. The CDR3 length is 15 residues. The germline gives CDR1 KGHSH, CDR2 LQKENI. The DNA for the CDR3 is TGTGCCAGCTTCCCGACTAGCGGGGCCACAGATACGCAGTATTTT. Amino acid sequence: CASFPTSGATDTQYF. Combining the CDR3 with reference TRBV18 and TRBJ2-3 gives the whole variable domain NAGVMQNPRHLVRRRGQEARLRCSPMKGHSHVYWYRQLPEEGLKFMVYLQKENIIDESGMPKERFSAEFPKEGPSILRIQQVVRGDSAAYFCASFPTSGATDTQYFGPGTRLTVL.

There are a few counts of this clone. V gene TRBV19 combines with J gene TRBJ2-2; D gene ambiguous. The CDR3 contains 15 residues. CDR1 LNHDA and CDR2 SQIVND come from the germline V gene (reference sequence). Trimming removed 2 bases at V and 1 base at J, with 8 bases between. The CDR3 sequence: CASSISGQNTGELFF. The CDR3 coding sequence is TGTGCCAGTAGTATAAGTGGCCAGAACACCGGGGAGCTGTTTTTT.

This clone was seen a handful of times. The CDR3 DNA follows: TGTGCCAGCACCAGAAATGAAGTGGATGAGCAGTTCTTC. Protein: CASTRNEVDEQFF. The genes are TRBV6-5 and TRBJ2-1, with no clear D. The V and J ends lost 7 bases and 8 bases respectively, with 15 bases between them. The CDR3 has 13 amino acids. Per the germline V gene, CDR1 is MNHEY and CDR2 is SVGAGI.

The V gene is TRBV6-5, the J gene TRBJ1-2, with 8 bases matching TRBD1. Germline V gene data show CDR1 as MNHEY and CDR2 as SVGAGI. V dropped 2 bases and J dropped 8; count of bases not matched to a gene: 10. CDR3 length: 15 residues. The CDR3 protein is CASSYNQGALAGYTF. In DNA, the CDR3 is TGTGCCAGCAGTTACAATCAGGGGGCATTGGCAGGCTACACCTTC.

This clone has just a few counts. V is TRBV28 and J is TRBJ1-1; D call uncertain. V shed 5 bases and J shed 5 bases, with 15 bases lying between them. CDR1 is MDHEN and CDR2 is SYDVKM in the germline V gene. The CDR3 contains 14 residues. The CDR3 DNA reads TGTGCCAGCAGTCTAGCGTGGGGAGGAACTGAAGCTTTCTTT. This sequence encodes CASSLAWGGTEAFF. The whole variable domain, remainder taken from reference TRBV28 and TRBJ1-1, is DVKVTQSSRYLVKRTGEKVFLECVQDMDHENMFWYRQDPGLGLRLIYFSYDVKMKEKGDIPEGYSVSREKKERFSLILESASTNQTSMYLCASSLAWGGTEAFFGQGTRLTVV.

J is TRBJ2-3 and V is TRBV4-1, with TRBD2 matching over 9 bases. Germline V gene sequence: CDR1 MGHRA, CDR2 YSYEKL. The CDR3 totals 15 residues. V lost 6 bases to trimming and J lost 1 base; unmatched junction nucleotides: 5. The CDR3 DNA sequence: TGCGCCAGCAGACTGATAGCGGGGGGCACAGATACGCAGTATTTT. Protein sequence: CASRLIAGGTDTQYF.

Here the CDR3 DNA reads TGTGCCAGCAGCCCAAATCAACTAGCGGGAATGAACGAGCAGTACTTC. Its translation is CASSPNQLAGMNEQYF. The V gene is TRBV14, the J gene TRBJ2-7; 10 nucleotides align to TRBD2. Per the germline V gene, CDR1 is SGHDN and CDR2 is FVKESK. J lost 5 bases, V lost 4 bases, and 11 bases had no gene match. The CDR3 spans 16 residues.

The rearrangement joins TRBV28 to TRBJ1-2, with D possibly TRBD1 on 6 matching bases. The length of the CDR3 is 14 residues. Germline V CDR1 and CDR2: MDHEN, SYDVKM. V was clipped by 5 bases and J by 4 bases, with 14 bases between them. The CDR3 nucleotides are TGTGCCAGCAGTACCCCCCAGGGGAGCTATGGCTACACCTTC. Protein sequence: CASSTPQGSYGYTF.

V is TRBV19 and J is TRBJ2-7; TRBD2 matches 10 bases. This CDR3 has 14 residues. Germline CDR1 LNHDA, CDR2 SQIVND (reference sequence). Losses at the gene ends were 1 base for V and 5 bases for J; bases not matched to a gene: 2. CDR3 in DNA: TGTGCCAGTAGTATAGCAACTAGCGGGAACGAGCAGTACTTC. It codes for CASSIATSGNEQYF.

The chain is built from TRBV9 and TRBJ1-2; tentatively, D is TRBD1 (5 bases). The CDR3 extends over 15 amino acids. Trimming removed 4 bases from V and 5 bases from J, with 18 bases in between. CDR1 and CDR2 from the germline V gene are SGDLS and YYNGEE. As DNA, the CDR3 is TGTGCCAGCAGCCCGGGAGGGACGCCACTTTATGGCTACACCTTC. Protein sequence: CASSPGGTPLYGYTF.

J is TRBJ1-2 and V is TRBV10-3; a possible D gene is TRBD1 (6 bases). V was cut by 0 bases and J by 0 bases, with 20 bases left in between. In germline, CDR1 is ENHRY, CDR2 SYGVKD. The length of the CDR3 is 19 residues. CDR3 region: CAISESMGATLPTNYGYTF. CDR3 nucleotide sequence: TGTGCCATCAGTGAGTCGATGGGGGCTACCTTGCCGACTAACTATGGCTACACCTTC.

J is TRBJ1-1 and V is TRBV2; maybe TRBD1 (6 bases). The CDR3 extends over 13 amino acids. Trimming took 8 bases from V and 2 from J, leaving 12 bases between them. Germline CDR1 reads SNHLY; CDR2 reads FYNNEI. CDR3 nucleotides: TGTGCCAGCCTCCCGGGACAAAACACTGAAGCTTTCTTT. Protein sequence: CASLPGQNTEAFF.

The chain combines TRBV6-4 with TRBJ2-3, with a weak D call TRBD2 (5 bases). This CDR3 comprises 15 residues. CDR1 and CDR2 (germline): MRHNA, SNTAGT. Trimming took off 0 bases at V and 2 bases at J, with 9 bases between the two ends. The CDR3 nucleotides read TGTGCCAGCAGTGACTCGGGAGCCGACACAGATACGCAGTATTTT. Residues: CASSDSGADTDTQYF.

This chain joins TRBV18 and TRBJ2-2; TRBD2 matches at 9 bases. Germline V CDR1 and CDR2: KGHSH, LQKENI. Trimming took 3 bases from V and 1 from J; bases not matched to a gene: 3. The CDR3 totals 16 residues. The CDR3 region has the DNA TGTGCCAGCTCACCTCTTAGCGGGAGGAACACCGGGGAGCTGTTTTTT. This sequence encodes CASSPLSGRNTGELFF.

This chain uses TRBV10-3 with TRBJ2-5; D is unclear. Germline V CDR1 and CDR2: ENHRY, SYGVKD. V gave up 4 bases and J gave up 4 bases, with 10 bases separating them. The CDR3 extends over 13 amino acids. The CDR3 sequence is CAISGAGIETQYF. CDR3 nucleotide sequence: TGTGCCATCAGTGGGGCAGGTATAGAGACCCAGTACTTC.

The genes are TRBV6-5 and TRBJ2-3; perhaps TRBD2 as D (5 bases). V was shortened by 4 bases and J by 7 bases, with 15 bases between the two germline ends. Germline V gives CDR1 MNHEY, CDR2 SVGAGI. The CDR3 totals 14 residues. The CDR3 is CASSLNGLGNTQYF. In DNA form, the CDR3 reads TGTGCCAGCAGTTTAAATGGACTTGGTAATACGCAGTATTTT.

The V and J genes are TRBV11-2 and TRBJ1-6; tentative D call: TRBD1 (5 bases). Germline V gene sequence: CDR1 SGHAT, CDR2 FQNNGV. V was trimmed by 2 bases and J by 8 bases, leaving 13 bases between them. This CDR3 has 15 amino acids. The CDR3 DNA reads TGTGCCAGCAGCTTACAGGGAGGGCAATATTCACCCCTCCACTTT. It yields the protein CASSLQGGQYSPLHF.